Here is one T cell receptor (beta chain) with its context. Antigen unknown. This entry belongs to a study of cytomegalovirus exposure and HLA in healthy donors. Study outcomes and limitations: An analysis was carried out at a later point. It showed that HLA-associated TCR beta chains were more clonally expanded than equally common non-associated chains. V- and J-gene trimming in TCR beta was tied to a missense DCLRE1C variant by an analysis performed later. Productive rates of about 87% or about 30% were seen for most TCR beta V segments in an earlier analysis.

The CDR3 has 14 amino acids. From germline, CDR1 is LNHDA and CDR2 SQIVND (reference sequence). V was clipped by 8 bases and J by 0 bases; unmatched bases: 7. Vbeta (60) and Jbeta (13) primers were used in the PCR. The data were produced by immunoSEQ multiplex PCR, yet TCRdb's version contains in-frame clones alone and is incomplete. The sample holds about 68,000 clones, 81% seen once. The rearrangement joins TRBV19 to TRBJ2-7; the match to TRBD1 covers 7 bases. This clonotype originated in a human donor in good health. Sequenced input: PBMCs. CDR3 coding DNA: TGTGCCAGTCGCTCTCGGGACAGCTCCTACGAGCAGTACTTC. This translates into CASRSRDSSYEQYF.